Shown below are 18 T cell receptor beta chains from a single sample sequenced in a study of Ad26.COV2.S vaccination and SARS-CoV-2 variants. Produced via immunoSEQ multiplex PCR; TCRdb's table is partial and in-frame only. The sample yields some 330,000 clones, about nine tenths seen once. Stated treatment: 19 received Ad26.COV2.S at low or high dose, single or two shots; 5 received placebo; per-sample allocation not given. Collection of samples fell on day 63 after the first vaccine or placebo injection. The starting material was peripheral blood, obtained in a trial of Ad26.COV2.S vaccine versus placebo. The receptor source for this set is a person aged 18-65 years who received the Ad26.COV2.S COVID-19 vaccine or a placebo.

V and J are TRBV18 and TRBJ2-3; the D is unclear. The V end was cut by 0 bases, the J end by 3 bases, with 4 bases between. Per the germline V gene, CDR1 is KGHSH and CDR2 is LQKENI. This CDR3 has 13 amino acids. The CDR3 reads CASSPPETDTQYF. In nucleotides, the CDR3 is TGTGCCAGCTCACCACCTGAGACAGATACGCAGTATTTT.

The chain couples TRBV5-1 to TRBJ2-1; 12 positions agree with TRBD2. V gave up 4 bases and J gave up 4 bases; unmatched junction bases: 6. CDR3 length: 16 residues. The germline V gene has CDR1 SGHRS and CDR2 YFSETQ. CDR3 bases: TGCGCCAGCAGCACCGGACTAGCGGGGCGTTACAATGAGCAGTTCTTC. Its translation is CASSTGLAGRYNEQFF.

The V and J genes are TRBV6-6 and TRBJ2-7; TRBD1 aligns across 8 bases. The germline CDR1 and CDR2 sequences are MNHNY and SVGAGI (reference sequence). With V trimmed by 2 bases and J by 4 bases, 4 bases remained unmatched. The CDR3 sequence is 14 residues long. CDR3: CASSYGGQGYEQYV. The CDR3 nucleotides are TGTGCCAGCAGTTACGGAGGACAGGGATACGAGCAGTACGTC.

This chain joins TRBV4-3 and TRBJ2-3; D is undetermined. V was clipped by 2 bases and J by 6 bases, with 9 bases between them. This CDR3 has 13 residues. The V gene's germline CDR1 is LGHNA and CDR2 YSLEER. As DNA, the CDR3 is TGCGCCAGCAGCCAATTGCTTCCGGATACGCAGTATTTT. It is translated as CASSQLLPDTQYF.

The rearrangement links TRBV6-1 to TRBJ2-7; a possible D gene is TRBD1 (6 bases). Trimming shortened V by 2 bases and J by 7 bases, and 12 bases separated the two germline ends. Germline CDR1 and CDR2: MNHNS and SASEGT. The CDR3 extends over 13 amino acids. CDR3 sequence: CASSEYPGEEQYV. The CDR3 coding sequence is TGTGCCAGCAGTGAATATCCAGGGGAAGAGCAGTACGTC.

This chain links TRBV5-1 with TRBJ2-3; D unclear. There are 14 residues in the CDR3. The germline V and J ends were trimmed by 2 bases and 4 bases, with 11 bases remaining between them. Germline CDR1 and CDR2: SGHRS and YFSETQ. The chain's CDR3 is CASSFLAFSDTQYF. CDR3 DNA: TGCGCCAGCAGCTTTCTGGCGTTCTCAGATACGCAGTATTTT.

Turning to this clone: The junction departs from germline at one end; a sequencing error may be responsible. This chain uses TRBV5-1 with TRBJ1-2, with a possible D match to TRBD1 (6 bases). The CDR3 consists of 13 residues. Germline V gives CDR1 SGHRS, CDR2 YFSETQ. The CDR3 region is CASRPPGHETPDF. The CDR3 coding sequence is TGCGCCAGCAGGCCGCCGGGACACGAAACGCCCGACTTC.

Points on this clone: One end of the junction fails to match germline, which may point to a read error. The chain links TRBV6-5 to TRBJ1-2, with TRBD1 matching 7 bases. CDR3 length equals 12 residues. Germline lookup yields CDR1 MNHEY and CDR2 SVGAGI. The CDR3 sequence: CASQGVLYDYTF. The CDR3 nucleotides read TGTGCCAGTCAGGGGGTCCTATATGACTACACCTTC.

The V and J genes are TRBV18 and TRBJ2-7, with D hard to call. Per germline, CDR1 KGHSH and CDR2 LQKENI. V was trimmed by 5 bases and J by 6 bases, leaving 14 bases between them. The CDR3 is made up of 13 amino acids. The CDR3 sequence is CASSKAPPSEQYV. The CDR3 nucleotides are TGTGCCAGCTCAAAAGCGCCCCCAAGCGAGCAGTACGTC.

This chain links TRBV5-5 with TRBJ2-3, with D unclear. CDR3 length: 17 amino acids. V lost 1 base, J lost 1 base, and 16 bases lay in between. Germline assignment: CDR1 SGHKS and CDR2 YYEKEE (reference sequence). The CDR3 reads CASSLNRVGLRTDTQYF. As DNA, the CDR3 is TGTGCCAGCAGCTTGAATCGGGTAGGGCTACGCACAGATACGCAGTATTTT.

The chain recombines TRBV7-9 with TRBJ1-2; tentative D call: TRBD1 (5 bases). V was pared by 8 bases and J by 3 bases, with 19 bases between. Germline V CDR1 and CDR2: SEHNR, FQNEAQ (reference sequence). The CDR3 loop spans 15 amino acids. In DNA form, the CDR3 reads TGTGCCAGCGTAGACCGGGACCCGGCCCACTATGGCTACACCTTC. Its translation: CASVDRDPAHYGYTF.

This chain connects TRBV6-5 to TRBJ1-1; no clear D. Germline V gene data show CDR1 as MNHEY and CDR2 as SVGAGI. Trimming shortened V by 0 bases and J by 1 base, and 6 bases separated the two germline ends. This CDR3 contains 14 residues. The CDR3 DNA sequence: TGTGCCAGCAGTTACTCCGCAGCGAACACTGAAGCTTTCTTT. This codes for CASSYSAANTEAFF.

The chain carries TRBV7-8 and TRBJ2-1; TRBD1 matches at 12 bases. Germline assignment: CDR1 SGHVS and CDR2 FQNEAQ. CDR3 length: 19 amino acids. V lost 5 bases, J lost 8 bases, and 19 bases stayed unmatched. The DNA for the CDR3 is TGTGCCAGCAGCCTTACCGGGACAGGGGGCGGACTATTAAGAGATGAGCAGTTCTTC. It codes for CASSLTGTGGGLLRDEQFF.

The chain carries TRBV19 and TRBJ1-1; maybe TRBD1 (5 bases). Germline CDR1 is LNHDA and CDR2 is SQIVND (reference sequence). The CDR3 covers 13 residues. The ends were cut back, 6 bases at V and 3 bases at J, with 11 bases in the middle. The DNA for the CDR3 is TGTGCCAGTAGAGACACAGGCTACACTGAAGCTTTCTTT. Translating gives CASRDTGYTEAFF.

The chain has TRBV10-3 and TRBJ2-1; the D call may be TRBD1 or TRBD2 (5 bases each). Trimming took off 3 bases at V and 9 bases at J, with 18 bases between the two ends. In germline, CDR1 is ENHRY, CDR2 SYGVKD. The CDR3 runs to 15 residues. For the CDR3, the DNA is TGTGCCATCAGTGACCCGACGGGGACCGTCGGTGAGCAGTTCTTC. Its protein is CAISDPTGTVGEQFF.

The V call is TRBV15, the J call TRBJ2-2; TRBD2 matches 9 bases. V lost 5 bases and J lost 1; bases outside the gene matches: 5. Per the germline V gene, CDR1 is LNHNV and CDR2 is YYDKDF (reference sequence). The CDR3 totals 16 residues. The CDR3: CATSGRGGVNTGELFF. The DNA for the CDR3 is TGTGCCACCAGCGGCCGCGGGGGGGTGAACACCGGGGAGCTGTTTTTT.

On this clone: Different DNA sequences within this sample yield the same CDR3. V gene TRBV18 combines with J gene TRBJ1-1; no reliable D call. The CDR3 is made up of 13 amino acids. Germline V gene data show CDR1 as KGHSH and CDR2 as LQKENI. V gave up 3 bases and J gave up 1 base, with 6 bases separating them. The CDR3 here is CASSPGGNTEAFF. In DNA form, the CDR3 reads TGTGCCAGCTCACCCGGTGGGAACACTGAAGCTTTCTTT.

The chain recombines TRBV5-1 with TRBJ2-3; D may match TRBD1 or TRBD2 (6 bases each). Trimming took off 6 bases at V and 1 base at J, with 21 bases between the two ends. The CDR3 has 17 residues. Germline lookup yields CDR1 SGHRS and CDR2 YFSETQ. This chain's CDR3 is CASTSGFRGQGTDTQYF. CDR3 DNA sequence: TGCGCCAGCACCTCCGGATTCCGGGGGCAAGGCACAGATACGCAGTATTTT.